Each of the 8 T cell receptor beta chains below was sequenced from the same sample in a study of TIL therapy for anti-PD-1-resistant metastatic lung cancer. The libraries were made with immunoSEQ v3. This table comes from immunoSEQ multiplex PCR, and its TCRdb copy is limited to in-frame clones, with some not included. Counted here are 20,000 or so clones, just over 70% occurring once; the ten biggest clones make up under 2%. Time point of the sample: pre-treatment sample, taken before nivolumab and TIL therapy. The material sequenced was blood, taken at baseline. All receptors derive from a person between 25 and 80 years old with non-small cell lung cancer.

The V gene is TRBV2, the J gene TRBJ1-5; D unclear. Deletions cut 5 bases from V and 2 bases from J, with 13 bases between. This CDR3 is 15 amino acids long. CDR1 SNHLY and CDR2 FYNNEI come from the germline V gene. The CDR3 region is CASSRDSGGNQPQHF. The CDR3 DNA reads as TGTGCCAGCAGTCGGGATTCCGGGGGCAATCAGCCCCAGCATTTT.

CDR3 sequence reads: CASGTGTGGRRNTGELFF. DNA for the CDR3: TGTGCTAGTGGTACCGGTACGGGGGGGAGAAGAAACACCGGGGAGCTGTTTTTT. The chain employs TRBV12-5 and TRBJ2-2, with 8 bases aligning to TRBD2. V dropped 5 bases and J dropped 2; count of bases not matched to a gene: 13. The length of the CDR3 is 18 residues. The germline gives CDR1 LGHNT, CDR2 FRNRAP.

This clone is categorized as medium-sized. V is TRBV10-1 and J is TRBJ2-3; 13 bases fit TRBD2. The germline CDR1 and CDR2 sequences are WNHNN and SYGVQD (reference sequence). After removal of 6 bases from V and 1 base from J, the junction contained 4 bases not matched to a gene. The CDR3 totals 16 residues. CDR3 region: CASSPGLAGRTDTQYF. The CDR3 DNA is TGCGCCAGCAGCCCGGGACTAGCGGGGCGCACAGATACGCAGTATTTT.

The chain recombines TRBV2 with TRBJ2-5; a possible D gene is TRBD1 (5 bases). Trimming removed 8 bases at V and 5 bases at J, with 15 bases between. CDR1 is SNHLY and CDR2 is FYNNEI in the germline V gene. This CDR3 is 13 amino acids long. The CDR3 protein is CASGAGARETQYF. CDR3 bases: TGTGCCAGCGGAGCTGGGGCTCGGGAGACCCAGTACTTC.

The chain couples TRBV30 to TRBJ1-4; D ambiguous. The CDR3 totals 15 residues. In germline, CDR1 is GTSNPN, CDR2 SVGIG (reference sequence). V was trimmed by 2 bases and J by 6 bases, leaving 16 bases between them. The CDR3 loop is CAWSSGPGRDEKLFF. CDR3 sequence (DNA): TGTGCCTGGAGTAGCGGACCCGGACGTGATGAAAAACTGTTTTTT.

By frequency in the sample, this clone is medium-sized. The chain combines TRBV6-5 with TRBJ1-2, with a tentative D call TRBD1 (5 bases). Germline lookup yields CDR1 MNHEY and CDR2 SVGAGI. This CDR3 spans 16 amino acids. The V gene lost 2 bases and the J gene lost 3 bases, with 16 bases spanning the gap. DNA for the CDR3: TGTGCCAGCAGTTACCTTCAGGGCCGGAGCCACTATGGCTACACCTTC. Translation gives CASSYLQGRSHYGYTF.

The chain combines TRBV9 with TRBJ2-7; D is unresolved. Trimming pared 4 bases from V and 2 bases from J, leaving 7 bases between. The CDR3 length is 12 residues. Germline loops: CDR1 SGDLS, CDR2 YYNGEE. The CDR3 bases are TGTGCCAGCAGCTCGAGAGCCTACGAGCAGTACGTC. This translates into CASSSRAYEQYV.

V and J are TRBV18 and TRBJ2-5; 10 bases line up with TRBD1. Germline V gene data show CDR1 as KGHSH and CDR2 as LQKENI. Trimming at V came to 2 bases and at J to 4 bases, leaving 4 bases not matched to a gene. The CDR3 covers 15 residues. CDR3 loop: CASSPDRGLVETQYF. DNA for the CDR3: TGTGCCAGCTCACCAGACAGGGGGCTTGTAGAGACCCAGTACTTC.